The rows below give T cell receptor beta chains drawn from one sample of a study of T cells in Graves' hyperthyroidism and ophthalmopathy. TCRdb recomputed calls from the multiplex PCR reads with MiXCR, one row per CDR3 protein. The sample shows hundreds of thousands of distinct CDR3 sequences, just under 25% of them seen only once. The specimen sequenced was blood. The receptors were sampled from a man aged 45-60 years with Graves' hyperthyroidism. CDR3s include the opening cysteine and the closing phenylalanine or tryptophan. Each record gives: V gene, J gene, D gene, clone size, CDR3 DNA, CDR3 protein. The D gene is left open where the match is weak. Clone size appears in some rows only: once, few, many, or a class for an expanded clone.

TRBV5-1	TRBJ2-7	TRBD1	NA	TGCGCCAGCAGCTTGGCGGGGACAGGGAACGCCTACGAGCAGTACTTC	CASSLAGTGNAYEQYF
TRBV7-2	TRBJ2-7	TRBD1	few	TGTGCCAGCAGCCCCCGGACAGGGGGCTTAGACGAGCAGTACTTC	CASSPRTGGLDEQYF
TRBV11-2	TRBJ2-7	NA	few	TGTGCCAGCAGCTTAGGCGGAGAGTATTACGAGCAGTACTTC	CASSLGGEYYEQYF
TRBV3-1	TRBJ1-5	NA	NA	TGTGCCAGCAGCCCTAAAGGGGATAGCAATCAGCCCCAGCATTTT	CASSPKGDSNQPQHF
TRBV9	TRBJ1-5	NA	NA	TGTGCCAGCAGCGTAGATGGGTCGGAGGGGCAGCCCCAGCATTTT	CASSVDGSEGQPQHF
TRBV5-1	TRBJ2-1	TRBD2	few	TGCGCCAGCGGGAGGGGTGGGTTGGTCAATGAGCAGTTCTTC	CASGRGGLVNEQFF
TRBV7-6	TRBJ1-3	NA	NA	TGTGCCAGCAGCTTGGCCAGGTTTAGCTCTGGAAACACCATATATTTT	CASSLARFSSGNTIYF
TRBV3-1	TRBJ1-2	NA	few	TGTGCCAGCAGCCAAGATAGGACAATCTACACCTTC	CASSQDRTIYTF
TRBV3-1	TRBJ2-7	NA	NA	TGTGCCAGCAGCCCCCTAGGTCGCGGGAAAACCTACAATGAGCAGTACTTC	CASSPLGRGKTYNEQYF
TRBV18	TRBJ2-5	NA	NA	TGTGCCAGCTCACCAAATTCGGGGCTCTGGAAGACCCAGTACTTC	CASSPNSGLWKTQYF
TRBV6-6	TRBJ1-1	NA	NA	TGTGCCAGCAGTTACGGGGCCAGGGCGGGGATGAACACTGAAGCTTTCTTT	CASSYGARAGMNTEAFF
TRBV27	TRBJ1-5	NA	many	TGTGCCAGCAGCCGAGATCAGCCCCAGCATTTT	CASSRDQPQHF
TRBV5-1	TRBJ2-1	NA	NA	TGCGCCAGCAGCTCGGGAGAGCATACCTACAATGAGCAGTTCTTC	CASSSGEHTYNEQFF
TRBV12-3/TRBV12-4	TRBJ2-7	TRBD1	NA	TGTGCCAGCAGGCCCACGGGACAGGGCTACGAGCAGTACTTC	CASRPTGQGYEQYF
TRBV12-3/TRBV12-4	TRBJ2-1	NA	NA	TGTGCCAGCAGCACGACGCCCTCCTACAATGAGCAGTTCTTC	CASSTTPSYNEQFF
TRBV27	TRBJ2-7	TRBD1	many	TGTGCCAGCAGTGCCACCGGACAGGGACACTCCTACGAGCAGTACTTC	CASSATGQGHSYEQYF
TRBV5-6	TRBJ2-1	NA	NA	TGTGCCAGCAGCAACTTGGACAGGAGGGGCCACAATGAGCAGTTCTTC	CASSNLDRRGHNEQFF
TRBV20-1	TRBJ2-5	NA	few	TGCAGTGCTGGTCTTGAGACCCAGTACTTC	CSAGLETQYF
TRBV7-7	TRBJ2-1	TRBD2	NA	TGTGCTAGCAGCGTGGGACTAGCGGGAGTCGGTAGTGAGCAGTTCTTC	CASSVGLAGVGSEQFF
TRBV3-1	TRBJ2-1	NA	few	TGTGCCAGCAGCCAAACGGGGCCTCTCGTGCAGTTCTTC	CASSQTGPLVQFF
TRBV6-2/TRBV6-3	TRBJ2-1	TRBD2	few	TGTGCCCTGAAACCAGCGGGAGGGTCTGAGCAGTTCTTC	CALKPAGGSEQFF
TRBV7-2	TRBJ2-5	TRBD2	NA	TGTGCCAGCAGCCGGATCGGGACTAGCGGGAGAGAGACCCAGTACTTC	CASSRIGTSGRETQYF
TRBV3-1	TRBJ1-1	NA	once	TGTGGCAGCAGTTTCAGATCTGAAGCTTTCTTT	CGSSFRSEAFF
TRBV5-1	TRBJ2-5	TRBD2	few	TGCGCCAGCAGAAGGGGGCCTAGCGGGAGTTCTTGGGAGACCCAGTACTTC	CASRRGPSGSSWETQYF
TRBV7-9	TRBJ1-2	NA	NA	TGTGCCAGCACCTACTCCAGCCTAGACTCTCGGGGCTACACCTTC	CASTYSSLDSRGYTF
TRBV11-2	TRBJ2-7	TRBD2	NA	TGTGCCAGCAGCTTAGGAGGTCTAGCGGCTGCCTCCGGGCAGTACTTC	CASSLGGLAAASGQYF
TRBV19	TRBJ1-5	NA	NA	TGTGCCAGTAGTAGGGGGAATAGCAATCAGCCCCAGCATTTT	CASSRGNSNQPQHF
TRBV7-9	TRBJ1-2	NA	NA	TGTGCCAGCAGCTTAGGCTCGACCTATGGCTACACCTTC	CASSLGSTYGYTF
TRBV18	TRBJ2-3	TRBD2	NA	TGTGCCAGCTCACCACCAGGACTAGCGGGAGGTGGAGATACGCAGTATTTT	CASSPPGLAGGGDTQYF
TRBV12-3/TRBV12-4	TRBJ2-7	NA	NA	TGTGCCAGCAGGAGCCAGGGACCCGAGCAGTACTTC	CASRSQGPEQYF
TRBV15	TRBJ2-1	TRBD2	few	TGTGCCACCAGCGGACGGAGTCTAGCGGAAAATGAGCAGTTCTTC	CATSGRSLAENEQFF
TRBV2	TRBJ2-2	NA	NA	TGTGCCAGCTTGGCCACTGGAGCAAACACCGGGGAGCTGTTTTTT	CASLATGANTGELFF
TRBV7-3	TRBJ1-1	NA	NA	TGTGCCAGCAGCTTAAAGGGGCGAGGTGGGTGGAACACTGAAGCTTTCTTT	CASSLKGRGGWNTEAFF
TRBV28	TRBJ1-2	NA	few	TGTGCCAGCAGTGTCTACTCCTATGGCTACACCTTC	CASSVYSYGYTF
TRBV19	TRBJ1-5	TRBD1	NA	TGTGCCAGTAGTATAAAGGACAGGGTTCCTTTACAGCCCCAGCATTTT	CASSIKDRVPLQPQHF
TRBV5-1	TRBJ2-1	TRBD1	NA	TGCGCCAGCAGCATCGGGACAGGGGCTACCAGGGGCTACTACAATGAGCAGTTCTTC	CASSIGTGATRGYYNEQFF
TRBV20-1	TRBJ2-1	NA	few	TGCAGTGCCCCGGGTGGCGGGGAATCCTACAATGAGCAGTTCTTC	CSAPGGGESYNEQFF
TRBV28	TRBJ2-5	NA	many	TGTGCCAGCAGTTCCGGACAGCCGCGGGAGACCCAGTACTTC	CASSSGQPRETQYF
TRBV29-1	TRBJ2-7	NA	NA	TGCAGCGTTGCCGTTAGTGGGGGAGCATACGAGCAGTACTTC	CSVAVSGGAYEQYF
TRBV24-1	TRBJ2-7	NA	NA	TGTGCCACCAGTGACCCGCGTAGTAGCTCCTACGAGCAGTACTTC	CATSDPRSSSYEQYF
TRBV30	TRBJ2-7	TRBD1	NA	TGTGCCTGGAGTGCCTTCAGACAGGGGGCAACTATTCACGAGCAGTACTTC	CAWSAFRQGATIHEQYF
TRBV14	TRBJ2-2	NA	NA	TGTGCCAGCAGCCCAAAGGTTTTCACCGGGGAGCTGTTTTTT	CASSPKVFTGELFF